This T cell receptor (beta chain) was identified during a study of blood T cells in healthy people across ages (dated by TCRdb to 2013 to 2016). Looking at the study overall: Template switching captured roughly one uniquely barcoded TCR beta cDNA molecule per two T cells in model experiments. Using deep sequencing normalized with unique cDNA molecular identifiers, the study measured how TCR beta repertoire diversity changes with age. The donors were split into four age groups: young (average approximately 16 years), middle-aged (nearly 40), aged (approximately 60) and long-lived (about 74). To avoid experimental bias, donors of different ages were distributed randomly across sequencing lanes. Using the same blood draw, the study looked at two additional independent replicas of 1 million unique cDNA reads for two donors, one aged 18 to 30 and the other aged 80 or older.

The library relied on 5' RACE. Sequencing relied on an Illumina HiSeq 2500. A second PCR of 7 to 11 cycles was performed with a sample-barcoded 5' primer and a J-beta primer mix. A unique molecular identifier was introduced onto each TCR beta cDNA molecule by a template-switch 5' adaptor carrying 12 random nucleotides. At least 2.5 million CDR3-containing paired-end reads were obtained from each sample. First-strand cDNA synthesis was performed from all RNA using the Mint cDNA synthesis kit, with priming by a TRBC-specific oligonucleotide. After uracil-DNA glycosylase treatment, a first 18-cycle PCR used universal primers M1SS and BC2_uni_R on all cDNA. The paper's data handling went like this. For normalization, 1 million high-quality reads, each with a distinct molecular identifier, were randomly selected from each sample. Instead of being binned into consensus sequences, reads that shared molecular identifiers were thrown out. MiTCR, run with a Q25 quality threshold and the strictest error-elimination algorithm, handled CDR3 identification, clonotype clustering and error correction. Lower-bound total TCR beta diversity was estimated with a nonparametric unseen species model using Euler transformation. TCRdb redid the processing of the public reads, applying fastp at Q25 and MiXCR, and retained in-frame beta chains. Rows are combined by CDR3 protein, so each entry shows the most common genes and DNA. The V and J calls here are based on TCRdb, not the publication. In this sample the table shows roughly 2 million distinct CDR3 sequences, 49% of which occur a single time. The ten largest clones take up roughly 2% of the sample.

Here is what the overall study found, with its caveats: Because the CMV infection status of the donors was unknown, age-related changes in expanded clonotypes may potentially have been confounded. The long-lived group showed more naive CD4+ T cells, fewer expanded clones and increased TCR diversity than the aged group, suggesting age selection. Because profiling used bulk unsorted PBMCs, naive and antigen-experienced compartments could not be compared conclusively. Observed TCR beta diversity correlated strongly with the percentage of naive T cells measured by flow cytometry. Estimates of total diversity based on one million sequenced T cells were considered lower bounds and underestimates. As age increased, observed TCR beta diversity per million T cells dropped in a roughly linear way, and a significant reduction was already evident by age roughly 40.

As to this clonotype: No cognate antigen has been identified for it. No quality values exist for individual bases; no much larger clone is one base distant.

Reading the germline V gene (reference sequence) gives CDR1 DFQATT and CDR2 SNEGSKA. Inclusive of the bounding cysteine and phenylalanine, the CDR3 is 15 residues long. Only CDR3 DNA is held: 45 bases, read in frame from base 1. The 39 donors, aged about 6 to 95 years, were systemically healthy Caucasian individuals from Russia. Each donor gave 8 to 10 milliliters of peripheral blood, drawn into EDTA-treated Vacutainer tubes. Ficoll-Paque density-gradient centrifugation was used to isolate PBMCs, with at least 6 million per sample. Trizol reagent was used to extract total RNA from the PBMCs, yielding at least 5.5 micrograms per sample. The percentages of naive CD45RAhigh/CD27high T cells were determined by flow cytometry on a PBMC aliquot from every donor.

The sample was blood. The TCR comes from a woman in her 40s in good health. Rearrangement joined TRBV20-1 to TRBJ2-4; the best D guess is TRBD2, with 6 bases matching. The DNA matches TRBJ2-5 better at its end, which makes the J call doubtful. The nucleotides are TGCAGTGCTAGAGACTGGGGCGGGATTTTGGAGACCCAGTACTTC. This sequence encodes CSARDWGGILETQYF.